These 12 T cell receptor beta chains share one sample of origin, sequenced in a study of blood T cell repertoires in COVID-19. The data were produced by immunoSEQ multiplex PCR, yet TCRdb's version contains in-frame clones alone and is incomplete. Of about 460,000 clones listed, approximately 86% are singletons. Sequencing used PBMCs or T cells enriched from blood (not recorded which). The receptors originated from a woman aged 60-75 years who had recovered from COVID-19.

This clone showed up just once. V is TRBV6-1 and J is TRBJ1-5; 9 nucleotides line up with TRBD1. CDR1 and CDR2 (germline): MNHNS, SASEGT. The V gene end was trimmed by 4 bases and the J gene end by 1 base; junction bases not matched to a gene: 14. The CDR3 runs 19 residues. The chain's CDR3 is CASSGPGTGKRRSNQPQHF. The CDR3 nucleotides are TGTGCCAGCAGTGGTCCCGGGACAGGGAAACGAAGGAGCAATCAGCCCCAGCATTTT.

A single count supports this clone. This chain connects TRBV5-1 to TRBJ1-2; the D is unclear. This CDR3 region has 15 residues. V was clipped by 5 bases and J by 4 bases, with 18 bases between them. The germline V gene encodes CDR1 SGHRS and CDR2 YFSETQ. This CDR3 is CASSIREGGPYGYTF. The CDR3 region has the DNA TGCGCCAGCAGTATCCGGGAAGGAGGCCCCTATGGCTACACCTTC.

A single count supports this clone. CDR3: CASSLEGGYNEQFF. The CDR3, as DNA: TGTGCCAGCAGCTTAGAAGGGGGCTACAATGAGCAGTTCTTC. The rearrangement uses TRBV7-9 and TRBJ2-1; the D gene is possibly TRBD1 (6 bases). From germline, CDR1 is SEHNR and CDR2 FQNEAQ (reference sequence). This CDR3 is 14 amino acids long. The V end lost 1 base, the J end lost 3 bases, and 7 bases lay between the germline ends.

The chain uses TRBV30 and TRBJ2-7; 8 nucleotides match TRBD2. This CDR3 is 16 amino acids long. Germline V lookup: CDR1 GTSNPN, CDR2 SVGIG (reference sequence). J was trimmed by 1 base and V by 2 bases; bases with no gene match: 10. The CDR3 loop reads CAWSRGGSPQSYEQYV. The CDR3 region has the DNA TGTGCCTGGAGTCGCGGGGGGTCGCCCCAGTCCTACGAGCAGTACGTC.

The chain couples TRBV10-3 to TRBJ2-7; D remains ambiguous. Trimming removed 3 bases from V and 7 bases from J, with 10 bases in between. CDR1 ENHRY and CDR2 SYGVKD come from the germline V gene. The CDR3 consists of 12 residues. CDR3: CAISDRPGEQYV. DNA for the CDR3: TGTGCCATCAGTGACAGGCCTGGGGAGCAGTACGTC.

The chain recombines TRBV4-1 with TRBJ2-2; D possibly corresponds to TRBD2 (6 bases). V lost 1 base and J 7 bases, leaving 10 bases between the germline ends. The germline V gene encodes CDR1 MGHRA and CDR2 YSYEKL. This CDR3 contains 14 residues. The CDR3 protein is CASSQGGGNGELFF. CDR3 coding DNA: TGCGCCAGCAGCCAAGGAGGAGGGAACGGGGAGCTGTTTTTT.

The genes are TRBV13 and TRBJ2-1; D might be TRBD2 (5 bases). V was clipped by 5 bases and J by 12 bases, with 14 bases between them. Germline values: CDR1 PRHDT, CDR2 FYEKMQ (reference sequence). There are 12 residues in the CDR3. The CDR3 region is CASSVQVEGQFF. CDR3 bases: TGTGCCAGCAGCGTACAAGTCGAGGGGCAGTTCTTC.

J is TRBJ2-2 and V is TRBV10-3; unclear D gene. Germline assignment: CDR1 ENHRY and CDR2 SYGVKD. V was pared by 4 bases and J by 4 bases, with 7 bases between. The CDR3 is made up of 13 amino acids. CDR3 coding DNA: TGTGCCATCAGTGTAGTATCCACCGGGGAGCTGTTTTTT. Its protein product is CAISVVSTGELFF.

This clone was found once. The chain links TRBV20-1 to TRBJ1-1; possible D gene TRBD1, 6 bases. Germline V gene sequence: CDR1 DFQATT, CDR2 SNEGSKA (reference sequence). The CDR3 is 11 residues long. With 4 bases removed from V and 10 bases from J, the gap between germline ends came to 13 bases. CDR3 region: CSAKGGHGAFF. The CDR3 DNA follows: TGCAGTGCTAAAGGGGGACATGGAGCTTTCTTT.

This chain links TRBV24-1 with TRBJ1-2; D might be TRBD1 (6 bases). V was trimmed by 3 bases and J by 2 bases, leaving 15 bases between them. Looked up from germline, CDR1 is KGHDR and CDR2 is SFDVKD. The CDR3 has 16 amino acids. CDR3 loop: CATSDAGQGPNYGYTF. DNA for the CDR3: TGTGCCACCAGTGATGCTGGGCAGGGGCCGAACTATGGCTACACCTTC.

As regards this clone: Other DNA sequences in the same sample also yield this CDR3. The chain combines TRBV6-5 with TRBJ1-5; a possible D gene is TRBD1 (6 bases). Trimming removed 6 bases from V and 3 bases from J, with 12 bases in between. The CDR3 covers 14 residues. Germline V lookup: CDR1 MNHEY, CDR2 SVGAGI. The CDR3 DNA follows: TGTGCCAGCAGCCCGACAGGACTCAATCAGCCCCAGCATTTT. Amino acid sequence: CASSPTGLNQPQHF.

The CDR3 loop is CASSLSGVGTEAFF. CDR3 coding DNA: TGCGCCAGCAGCTTGTCGGGGGTCGGGACTGAAGCTTTCTTT. J is TRBJ1-1 and V is TRBV5-1; a possible D gene is TRBD1 (5 bases). The CDR3 is 14 residues long. V shed 1 base and J shed 5 bases, with 12 bases lying between them. Looked up from germline, CDR1 is SGHRS and CDR2 is YFSETQ.